This TCR beta chain derives from a study of blood T cell repertoires in COVID-19. Study information: Specimens from acute and convalescent COVID-19 originated in the United States, Italy and Spain.

Trimming left V 3 bases short and J 5 bases short, with 8 bases between. Germline V gene sequence: CDR1 SGHTA, CDR2 FQGNSA. The CDR3 runs to 13 residues. This clone appeared a few times. As handled by the study authors: The authors estimated nucleated cell counts from reference gene primer amplification. Measured with immunoSEQ multiplex PCR; TCRdb has only the in-frame clones, and not every one. V, J and clone size were drawn from that table, and D and trimming were deduced from the DNA. The sample yields about 76,000 clones, around four fifths seen once. This sequence joins TRBV7-2 and TRBJ1-5, with a tentative D call TRBD1 (5 bases). The sequenced sample was peripheral blood. The source is a human donor in a cohort sampled during active COVID-19. The CDR3: CASSFQGDQPQHF. CDR3 DNA sequence: TGTGCCAGCAGCTTTCAAGGGGATCAGCCCCAGCATTTT.